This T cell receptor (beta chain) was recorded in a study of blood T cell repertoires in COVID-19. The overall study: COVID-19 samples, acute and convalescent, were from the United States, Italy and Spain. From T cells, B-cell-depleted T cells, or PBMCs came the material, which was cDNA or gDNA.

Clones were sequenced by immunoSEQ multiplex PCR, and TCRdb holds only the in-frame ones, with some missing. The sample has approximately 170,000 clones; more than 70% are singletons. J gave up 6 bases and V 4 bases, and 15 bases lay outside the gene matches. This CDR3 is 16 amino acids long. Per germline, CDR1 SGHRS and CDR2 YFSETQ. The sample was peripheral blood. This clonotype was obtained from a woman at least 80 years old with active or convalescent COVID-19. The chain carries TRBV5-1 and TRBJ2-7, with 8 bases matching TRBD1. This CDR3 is CASSPDLGTGTPEQYF. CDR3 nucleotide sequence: TGCGCCAGCAGCCCGGATTTAGGGACAGGTACCCCCGAGCAGTACTTC. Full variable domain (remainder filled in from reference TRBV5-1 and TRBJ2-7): KAGVTQTPRYLIKTRGQQVTLSCSPISGHRSVSWYQQTPGQGLQFLFEYFSETQRNKGNFPGRFSGRQFSNSRSEMNVSTLELGDSALYLCASSPDLGTGTPEQYFGPGTRLTVT.